This T cell receptor (beta chain) was sequenced in a study of T-cell memory formation after mild COVID-19 (dated by TCRdb to about 2021). Background on the whole study: TCR sequence clusters from the two donors were found to be largely donor specific. In a couple of donors, T-cell clones that expanded and contracted after mild COVID-19 were followed by sequencing TCRalpha and TCRbeta repertoires longitudinally. Two young, previously healthy adult volunteers, one female and one male, were included in the cohort.

This sample was sequenced with an Illumina NovaSeq 6000. TCRalpha and TCRbeta cDNA libraries were built by 5'RACE with constant-segment primers, adding sample barcodes and unique molecular identifiers. RNA was extracted from every sample with Trizol reagent. Libraries were amplified in two PCR steps, with a second sample barcode and Illumina TruSeq adapters added in the second step. Libraries were sequenced on an Illumina NovaSeq with 2 x 150 bp paired-end reads. The published analysis was carried out like this. Demultiplexing of reads and collapsing into UMI-guided consensus sequences were performed with migec v1.2.7. Using mixcr v2.1.11, UMI consensuses were aligned to TRA and TRB V and J templates and then assembled into clonotypes. A clonotype was counted as expanded or contracted only if both edgeR and NoisET called the change significant, with noise models trained on biological replicates. edgeR calls used a false discovery rate-adjusted p below 0.01 and a log2 fold-change threshold of 1. As an exploratory analysis of dynamics, PCA with hierarchical clustering was applied to max-normalized trajectories of the 1000 most abundant clonotypes. Separately sequenced CD4+ and CD8+ repertoires were used to assign the CD4 or CD8 phenotype of responding clones. TCRdb trimmed the raw reads at Q25, called clones with MiXCR and kept productive beta chains. Every CDR3 protein is listed once, alongside the most common genes and DNA of its rows. None of the V and J calls come from the authors' own analysis; TCRdb made them. For this sample the table gives some 320,000 distinct CDR3 sequences, of which roughly an eighth were detected only once. The top ten hold about 21% of the sample.

From its cysteine to its valine, the CDR3 spans 13 amino acids. Only the CDR3 DNA is retained, 39 bases long and in frame from the first base. V is shortened by 3 bases, J by 4 bases, and the region joining them spans 10 bases. Looking up the germline V gene (reference sequence) yields CDR1 SGHAT and CDR2 FQDESV. As to this clonotype: The specificity of this receptor is unknown. No much larger clone is present one base from it, and per-base qualities are unavailable.

PBMCs were isolated by Ficoll-Paque density gradient centrifugation. Overall study outcomes, separate from this receptor: Only two mild cases were covered by the study, and larger cohorts that include severe cases with pre-infection samples were considered necessary. Contracting CD4+ clones appeared mostly in the CM and EM memory subsets, whereas CD8+ clones were enriched in EMRA. From day 15 to 85, contracting clones showed balanced CD4/CD8 phenotypes, whereas a second wave of clones that expanded from day 15 to 37 leaned towards CD4+. The detection of some responding clones in pre-infection memory suggests that pre-existing cross-reactive memory T cells joined the SARS-CoV-2 response. Whether the second-wave clones peaking on day 37 were SARS-CoV-2 specific was not confirmed.

The receptor was derived from a man between 18 and 35 years old who had mild COVID-19 (a few samples of this study predate the infection). The sample titles of this study are shuffled in the database, so cell type and time point are left out; the donor was told from shared clones. The V and J genes are TRBV11-1 and TRBJ2-7, with TRBD1 perhaps the D gene, on 6 matching bases. Sample: PBMCs or a T cell subset sorted from them (not recorded which). The CDR3 reads CASSFDRTYEQYV. The DNA sequence is as follows: TGTGCCAGCAGCTTTGACAGGACTTACGAGCAGTACGTC.